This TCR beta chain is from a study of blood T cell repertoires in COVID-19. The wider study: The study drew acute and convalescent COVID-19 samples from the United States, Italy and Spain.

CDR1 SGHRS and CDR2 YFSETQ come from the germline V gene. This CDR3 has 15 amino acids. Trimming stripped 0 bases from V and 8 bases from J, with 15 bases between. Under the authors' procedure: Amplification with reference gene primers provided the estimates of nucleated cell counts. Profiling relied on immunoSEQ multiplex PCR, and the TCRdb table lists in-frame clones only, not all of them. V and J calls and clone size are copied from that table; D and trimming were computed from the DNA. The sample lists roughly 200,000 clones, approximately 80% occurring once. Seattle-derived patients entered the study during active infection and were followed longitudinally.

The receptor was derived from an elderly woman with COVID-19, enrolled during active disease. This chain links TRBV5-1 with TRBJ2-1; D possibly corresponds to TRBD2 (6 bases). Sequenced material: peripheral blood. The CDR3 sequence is CASSLGTTLADEQFF. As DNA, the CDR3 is TGCGCCAGCAGCTTGGGGACTACCCTGGCGGATGAGCAGTTCTTC.